This note documents a single T cell receptor beta chain sequence. The data originate from a study of T cell changes during pregnancy in multiple sclerosis. The length of the CDR3 is 15 residues. Germline CDR1 MNHEY, CDR2 SMNVEV (reference sequence). The germline V and J ends were trimmed by 5 bases and 2 bases, with 14 bases remaining between them. The repertoire was sequenced with immunoSEQ multiplex PCR; TCRdb's copy has only in-frame clones and lacks some. The data contain over 25,000 clones, 85% to 95% of them singletons. The starting material was CD4+ T cells from peripheral blood mononuclear cells, obtained in the second trimester of pregnancy. The receptor's source is a female donor with multiple sclerosis, enrolled in a pregnancy study. The genes are TRBV27 and TRBJ2-3; possibly TRBD1 for D (6 bases). The CDR3 is CASSALTGYTDTQYF. Written as DNA, the CDR3 is TGTGCCAGCAGTGCTCTAACAGGGTACACAGATACGCAGTATTTT.